The 19 T cell receptor beta chains below come from one sample, sequenced in a study of cytomegalovirus exposure and HLA in healthy donors. The PCR was carried out with 60 Vbeta primers and 13 Jbeta primers. Sequenced by immunoSEQ multiplex PCR; TCRdb stores in-frame clones only, minus some. The sample holds over 75,000 clones; over 70% are singletons and the top ten take around 7.5%. The material sequenced was PBMCs. These receptors came from a man aged 45-65 years in good health and CMV-seropositive.

The V call is TRBV5-1, the J call TRBJ1-3, with D possibly being TRBD1 (5 bases). This CDR3 comprises 14 residues. Trimming removed 3 bases at V and 3 bases at J, with 10 bases between. Germline values: CDR1 SGHRS, CDR2 YFSETQ. CDR3 nucleotides: TGCGCCAGCAGCTCGACAGCTTTTGGAAACACCATATATTTT. Its translation: CASSSTAFGNTIYF. The full variable domain, completed using reference TRBV5-1 and TRBJ1-3, is KAGVTQTPRYLIKTRGQQVTLSCSPISGHRSVSWYQQTPGQGLQFLFEYFSETQRNKGNFPGRFSGRQFSNSRSEMNVSTLELGDSALYLCASSSTAFGNTIYFGEGSWLTVV.

The chain has TRBV5-4 and TRBJ2-2; 11 nucleotides agree with TRBD2. The germline gives CDR1 SGHNT, CDR2 YYREEE (reference sequence). After removal of 0 bases from V and 5 bases from J, the junction contained 3 bases not matched to a gene. CDR3 size: 16 residues. The DNA of the CDR3 is TGTGCCAGCAGCTTGGTGTGGACTAGCGGGACCGGGGAGCTGTTTTTT. This translates into CASSLVWTSGTGELFF.

Here the CDR3 DNA reads TGTGCCAGCAGCTGGGGACAGGGGGAGCGTCAGCCCCAGCATTTT. Its protein product is CASSWGQGERQPQHF. The chain is built from TRBV7-8 and TRBJ1-5; 11 bases align to TRBD1. V lost 4 bases, J lost 6 bases, and 5 bases stayed unmatched. Germline loops: CDR1 SGHVS, CDR2 FQNEAQ. The CDR3 is 15 amino acids.

This sequence joins TRBV7-3 and TRBJ1-1; D might be TRBD1 (5 bases). Between the trimmed V and J ends, which lost 6 bases and 3 bases, there was a span of 11 bases. The CDR3 loop spans 13 amino acids. Germline CDR1 is SGHTA and CDR2 is FQGTGA. The CDR3 loop reads CASSPGGDTEAFF. The CDR3 bases are TGTGCCAGCAGTCCCGGGGGGGACACTGAAGCTTTCTTT.

This chain connects TRBV7-3 to TRBJ2-2; maybe TRBD1 (5 bases). The CDR3 has 15 amino acids. Germline values: CDR1 SGHTA, CDR2 FQGTGA. Trimming shortened V by 6 bases and J by 0 bases, and 11 bases separated the two germline ends. The CDR3 DNA sequence: TGTGCCAGCAGTCGCGACAGCCCGAACACCGGGGAGCTGTTTTTT. Encoded protein: CASSRDSPNTGELFF.

The rearrangement joins TRBV6-1 to TRBJ1-2; no reliable D call. Germline CDR1 reads MNHNS; CDR2 reads SASEGT. The V end lost 7 bases, the J end lost 5 bases, and 11 bases lay between the germline ends. The CDR3 contains 12 residues. The CDR3 DNA follows: TGTGCCAGCACCGAGGGCCCATATGGCTACACCTTC. It encodes CASTEGPYGYTF.

The chain carries TRBV13 and TRBJ2-1; D is possibly TRBD2 (7 bases). Germline CDR1 reads PRHDT; CDR2 reads FYEKMQ (reference sequence). Trimming left V 4 bases short and J 3 bases short, with 13 bases between. This CDR3 comprises 15 residues. The CDR3 spells CASSSRGANYNEQFF. DNA of the CDR3: TGTGCCAGCAGCTCCCGGGGGGCTAACTACAATGAGCAGTTCTTC.

This clone has more than one count but fewer than ten. The chain carries TRBV2 and TRBJ1-2; D is unclear. This CDR3 comprises 14 residues. Germline CDR1 and CDR2: SNHLY and FYNNEI. Trimming removed 7 bases at V and 11 bases at J, with 23 bases between. The CDR3 reads CASNLQRSLGGYTF. The CDR3 DNA is TGTGCCAGCAACCTACAGCGGTCCCTAGGAGGGTACACCTTC.

V usage is TRBV18 and J usage is TRBJ2-7, with 7 bases lining up with TRBD2. The CDR3 length is 14 residues. The V gene's germline CDR1 is KGHSH and CDR2 LQKENI. V gave up 6 bases and J gave up 0 bases; unmatched junction bases: 5. The CDR3: CASSHGGSSYEQYF. The CDR3 DNA reads as TGTGCCAGCTCGCACGGGGGGAGCTCCTACGAGCAGTACTTC.

V and J are TRBV7-3 and TRBJ2-3; 8 bases align to TRBD2. Germline loops: CDR1 SGHTA, CDR2 FQGTGA. The CDR3 length is 15 residues. Trimming removed 1 base from V and 3 bases from J; junction bases left unmatched: 3. The CDR3 reads CASSLNRGGTDTQYF. The DNA for the CDR3 is TGTGCCAGCAGCTTAAATCGGGGGGGAACAGATACGCAGTATTTT.

This clone has a handful of counts. The gene calls are TRBV30 and TRBJ1-1; D might be TRBD1 (5 bases). Germline lookup yields CDR1 GTSNPN and CDR2 SVGIG (reference sequence). The CDR3 loop spans 16 amino acids. Trimming took off 0 bases at V and 5 bases at J, with 19 bases between the two ends. The CDR3 protein is CAWSVRSGGGWTEAFF. The CDR3 nucleotides are TGTGCCTGGAGTGTACGGTCTGGGGGGGGTTGGACTGAAGCTTTCTTT.

This clone came up a few times. V and J are TRBV6-1 and TRBJ2-3; tentative D call: TRBD1 (5 bases). V lost 1 base to trimming and J lost 1 base, with 9 bases between them. Germline values: CDR1 MNHNS, CDR2 SASEGT. CDR3 length equals 15 residues. In nucleotides, the CDR3 is TGTGCCAGCAGTGAAGATCCCAGGGGCACAGATACGCAGTATTTT. This gives the protein CASSEDPRGTDTQYF.

This chain connects TRBV25-1 to TRBJ2-7, with a possible D match to TRBD1 (6 bases). Germline lookup yields CDR1 MGHDK and CDR2 SYGVNS. This CDR3 has 16 residues. V lost 3 bases, J lost 0 bases, and 15 bases lay in between. This CDR3 reads CASSDTGSPSSYEQYF. DNA for the CDR3: TGTGCCAGCAGTGATACAGGGTCCCCCAGCTCCTACGAGCAGTACTTC.

The V gene is TRBV10-2, the J gene TRBJ1-5, with TRBD1 matching over 7 bases. With V trimmed by 9 bases and J by 3 bases, 5 bases remained unmatched. This CDR3 is 13 amino acids long. CDR1 is WSHSY, CDR2 SAAADI, per germline. Here the CDR3 reads CASTGTVNQPQHF. The CDR3 DNA follows: TGCGCCAGTACCGGGACAGTCAATCAGCCCCAGCATTTT.

The count of this clone is one. The chain joins TRBV2 to TRBJ2-5; no reliable D call. This CDR3 comprises 11 residues. The germline V gene has CDR1 SNHLY and CDR2 FYNNEI. V was cut by 9 bases and J by 5 bases, with 10 bases left in between. The chain's CDR3 is CASSRWETQYF. The CDR3, as DNA: TGTGCCAGTAGCCGATGGGAGACCCAGTACTTC.

The chain recombines TRBV9 with TRBJ1-1, with 10 nucleotides matching TRBD1. Per the germline V gene, CDR1 is SGDLS and CDR2 is YYNGEE. This CDR3 has 16 residues. Trimming took 0 bases from V and 1 from J; bases not matched to a gene: 3. The CDR3 reads CASSVGDRGGNTEAFF. The DNA of the CDR3 is TGTGCCAGCAGCGTAGGGGACAGGGGAGGGAACACTGAAGCTTTCTTT.

This clone was observed a single time. The V call is TRBV7-2, the J call TRBJ2-2, with D perhaps TRBD1 (6 bases). CDR3 length: 12 residues. V lost 5 bases and J lost 13, with 14 bases in between. CDR1 and CDR2 (germline): SGHTA, FQGNSA. CDR3 residues: CASSARTERLFF. The CDR3 region has the DNA TGTGCCAGCAGCGCCCGGACAGAAAGGCTGTTTTTT.

The gene calls are TRBV20-1 and TRBJ2-3; possibly TRBD2 for D (6 bases). CDR1 is DFQATT and CDR2 is SNEGSKA in the germline V gene (reference sequence). V was pared by 6 bases and J by 11 bases, with 9 bases between. The CDR3 is made up of 9 amino acids. The CDR3 loop reads CSAGLEQYF. The DNA of the CDR3 is TGCAGTGCGGGACTTGAGCAGTATTTT.

The chain is built from TRBV7-9 and TRBJ2-1, with D unclear. Germline V gene lookup returns CDR1 SEHNR and CDR2 FQNEAQ (reference sequence). V was trimmed by 8 bases and J by 10 bases, leaving 21 bases between them. CDR3 size: 14 residues. This CDR3 reads CASQGLTTVEEQFF. The CDR3 DNA reads as TGTGCCAGCCAAGGCCTAACCACAGTCGAAGAGCAGTTCTTC.